Sequencing of this T cell receptor beta chain was carried out in a study of identical twins. From germline, CDR1 is LGHDT and CDR2 YNNKEL (reference sequence). The ends lost 5 bases at V and 4 bases at J; junction bases unmatched: 5. This CDR3 is 15 amino acids long. TCRdb reanalysed the 5' RACE reads using MiXCR and keeps one entry per CDR3 protein. The sample has 500,000 to 550,000 distinct CDR3 sequences, under 25% seen once. The same sample was also studied in work on T cells expressing NK-cell markers.

This clonotype was obtained from a woman aged 18-35 years in good health. V and J are TRBV3-1 and TRBJ2-2; 9 bases line up with TRBD2. The sequenced sample was CD4+ T cells sorted from blood. The CDR3 here is CASSGRLAVTGELFF. Here the CDR3 DNA reads TGTGCCAGCAGCGGACGACTAGCGGTCACCGGGGAGCTGTTTTTT.